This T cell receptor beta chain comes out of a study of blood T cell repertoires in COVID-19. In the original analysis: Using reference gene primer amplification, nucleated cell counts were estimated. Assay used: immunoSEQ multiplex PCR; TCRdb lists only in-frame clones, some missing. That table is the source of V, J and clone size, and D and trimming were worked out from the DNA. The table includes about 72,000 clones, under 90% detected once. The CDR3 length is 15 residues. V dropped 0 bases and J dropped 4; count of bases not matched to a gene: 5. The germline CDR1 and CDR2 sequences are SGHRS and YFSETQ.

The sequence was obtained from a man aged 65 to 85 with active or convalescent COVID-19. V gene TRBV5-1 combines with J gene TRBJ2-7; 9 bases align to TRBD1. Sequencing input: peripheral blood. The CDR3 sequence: CASSLVDRGTYEQYF. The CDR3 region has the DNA TGCGCCAGCAGCTTGGTGGACAGGGGAACGTACGAGCAGTACTTC. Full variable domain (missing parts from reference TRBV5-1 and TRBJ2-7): KAGVTQTPRYLIKTRGQQVTLSCSPISGHRSVSWYQQTPGQGLQFLFEYFSETQRNKGNFPGRFSGRQFSNSRSEMNVSTLELGDSALYLCASSLVDRGTYEQYFGPGTRLTVT.